This T cell receptor beta chain was sequenced during a study of cytomegalovirus exposure and HLA in healthy donors. Study overall: An earlier analysis found fewer than 120 million unique TCR beta sequences from approximately 200 million T cells. Within an early data release were roughly 83 million unique TCRs drawn from HLA-typed donors.

The donors were healthy bone marrow donors. Findings of the study overall: The study reported that TCR beta sequences accurately predicted HLA-A and HLA-B alleles in most subjects.

A note on this clone: The target antigen is unknown.

The CDR3 is 13 amino acids. The V and J ends lost 0 bases and 3 bases respectively, with 5 bases between them. CDR1 is LNHNV and CDR2 is YYDKDF in the germline V gene (reference sequence). Both 60 Vbeta primers and 13 Jbeta primers went into the PCR. Generated by immunoSEQ multiplex PCR, the TCRdb table keeps only in-frame clones and is missing some. Here the sample spans fewer than 200,000 clones, 84% being singletons. This sequence was found in a man aged 25 to 40 in good health and CMV-seronegative. What was sequenced was PBMCs. The rearrangement joins TRBV15 to TRBJ1-1; D not certain. CDR3 bases: TGTGCCACCAGCAGAGATCCAGACACTGAAGCTTTCTTT. This translates into CATSRDPDTEAFF.